Sequencing of this T cell receptor beta chain was carried out in a study of blood T cells in healthy people across ages. The wider study: About one barcoded beta molecule per two T cells was the capture yield of template switching. Study-level points and caveats: Using unsorted PBMCs precluded a conclusive naive versus antigen-experienced comparison. TCR beta diversity correlated strongly with naive T cell percentage.

V lost 0 bases to trimming and J lost 9 bases; unmatched junction nucleotides: 17. The germline gives CDR1 MNHEY, CDR2 SVGEGT. CDR3 length: 18 amino acids. Points on this clonotype: The antigen is undetermined.

A J-beta primer mix and a sample-barcoded 5' primer were used in a second PCR of roughly 6 to 11 cycles. TCRdb ran MiXCR on the 5' RACE reads and lists one entry per CDR3 protein. The sample gives 600,000 to 1,000,000 distinct CDR3 sequences, about three fifths of which show up once; 20% to 25% is in the top ten. Each of the donors had approximately 10 milliliters of peripheral blood drawn into EDTA-treated Vacutainer tubes. The sequence derives from a young man in good health. This chain joins TRBV6-2 or TRBV6-3 and TRBJ2-1; TRBD2 aligns across 7 bases. The specimen was blood. CDR3 protein: CASSYSPSGGSISSEQFF. DNA of the CDR3: TGTGCCAGCAGTTACTCCCCTAGTGGCGGGAGCATATCTAGTGAGCAGTTCTTC.